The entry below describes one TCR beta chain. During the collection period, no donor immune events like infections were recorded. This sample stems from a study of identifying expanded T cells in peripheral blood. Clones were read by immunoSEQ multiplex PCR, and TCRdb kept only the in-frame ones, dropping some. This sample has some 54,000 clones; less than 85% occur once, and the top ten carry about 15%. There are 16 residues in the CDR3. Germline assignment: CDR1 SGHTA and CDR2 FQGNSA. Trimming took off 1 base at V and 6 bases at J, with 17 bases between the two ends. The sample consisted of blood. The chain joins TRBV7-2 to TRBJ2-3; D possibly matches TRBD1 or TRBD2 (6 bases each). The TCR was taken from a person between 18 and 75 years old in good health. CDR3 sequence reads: CASSLGAGDLSDTQYF. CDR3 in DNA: TGTGCCAGCAGCTTAGGTGCAGGGGACTTATCCGATACGCAGTATTTT.